The T cell receptor beta chain under discussion was sequenced for a study of response to subunit inactivated influenza vaccine. In its sample, this clonotype was seen many times. As yet, its antigen is unknown. TCRdb called the RT-PCR reads again in MiXCR, with one record for every CDR3 protein. The sample lists a few hundred thousand distinct CDR3 sequences; around a fifth were seen once. Deletions cut 5 bases from V and 1 base from J, with 11 bases between. The CDR3 extends over 14 amino acids. Whole-study results and caveats: T cells newly recruited by each seasonal influenza vaccination are few, the authors suggested.

Here the sequenced sample was PBMCs from blood, taken approximately 22 months after vaccination. This TCR was sampled from a man aged 50 to 75 who received an inactivated influenza vaccine. The chain joins TRBV12-3 or TRBV12-4 to TRBJ1-1, with unresolved D. The CDR3 region is CASSLSMRNTEAFF. CDR3 bases: TGTGCCAGCAGTCTAAGCATGAGGAACACTGAAGCTTTCTTT.